This paragraph covers one T cell receptor beta chain sequence. The entry originates in a study of control samples from healthy donors and cancer patients. V was shortened by 3 bases and J by 2 bases, with 14 bases between the two germline ends. The germline gives CDR1 MNHEY, CDR2 SVGAGI. CDR3 length: 16 amino acids. Only in-frame clones appear in the TCRdb table, and some are missing; sequencing was by immunoSEQ multiplex PCR. The data show 150,000 to 180,000 clones, 90% to 95% seen once. The sequenced sample was blood. This chain joins TRBV6-5 and TRBJ1-3; D remains ambiguous. The sequence was obtained from a man between 35 and 55 years old in good health. CDR3 in amino acids: CASSYGRWAAGNTIYF. The CDR3 DNA sequence: TGTGCCAGCAGTTATGGCAGATGGGCTGCTGGAAACACCATATATTTT.